This entry is about one T cell receptor (beta chain). Antigen specificity is unknown. Naive CD8 isolation took CD45RO-negative cells positively selected for CCR7 and excluded terminally differentiated effector memory CD45RA+ cells. The data derive from a study of shared clonotypes between healthy human individuals. CDR1 is SGHAT and CDR2 is FQNNGV in the germline V gene. The CDR3 consists of 13 residues. Losses at the gene ends were 1 base for V and 6 bases for J; bases not matched to a gene: 3. Whole-study findings and limits: Represented genetic and exposure-history diversity was restricted by having few donors. Rarefaction exposed incomplete sorted-subset sequencing despite large depth. Naive subsets tended to show greater estimated richness than memory subsets. Clonotypes shared by all four sorted-subset donors had higher generation probabilities than non-shared clonotypes.

The assay was immunoSEQ multiplex PCR, and TCRdb's table has in-frame clones only and misses some. The data show under 2,000,000 clones, 85% to 95% seen once. This TCR derives from a man in his late teens or twenties in good health. The genes are TRBV11-2 and TRBJ2-7; 7 bases are a match to TRBD1. The sequenced sample was naive CD8+ T cells sorted from blood. The CDR3 DNA follows: TGTGCCAGCAGCTTAGGAGACAGGGCCGAGCAGTACTTC. The encoded protein is CASSLGDRAEQYF.